This passage covers 2 T cell receptor beta chains from one sample sequenced in a study of shared clonotypes between healthy human individuals. Using immunoSEQ multiplex PCR, the repertoire was profiled, and TCRdb retains in-frame clones only, with some absent. The sample consists of roughly 2.4 million clones, approximately 94% of them appearing once. The sequencing input was naive CD4+ T cells sorted from blood. Subset described: CD45RA+ positively selected. These receptors all come from a man aged 18-30 years in good health.

The chain is built from TRBV18 and TRBJ1-1, with D tentatively TRBD1 (6 bases). V shed 7 bases and J shed 3 bases, with 15 bases lying between them. The CDR3 length is 14 residues. Germline CDR1 and CDR2: KGHSH and LQKENI. The CDR3 region has the DNA TGTGCCAGCTACTACAGGGAGAGTGACACTGAAGCTTTCTTT. It encodes CASYYRESDTEAFF.

CDR3 sequence (DNA): TGTGCCAGCAGCCCTTCGAAAGGGTCCGGGACTAGCGTCGATGAGCAGTTCTTC. Translation: CASSPSKGSGTSVDEQFF. The rearrangement uses TRBV5-4 and TRBJ2-1; the match to TRBD2 covers 10 bases. The trim removed 4 bases at V and 8 bases at J, leaving 18 bases unmatched. CDR3 length: 18 residues. Germline V CDR1 and CDR2: SGHNT, YYREEE (reference sequence).